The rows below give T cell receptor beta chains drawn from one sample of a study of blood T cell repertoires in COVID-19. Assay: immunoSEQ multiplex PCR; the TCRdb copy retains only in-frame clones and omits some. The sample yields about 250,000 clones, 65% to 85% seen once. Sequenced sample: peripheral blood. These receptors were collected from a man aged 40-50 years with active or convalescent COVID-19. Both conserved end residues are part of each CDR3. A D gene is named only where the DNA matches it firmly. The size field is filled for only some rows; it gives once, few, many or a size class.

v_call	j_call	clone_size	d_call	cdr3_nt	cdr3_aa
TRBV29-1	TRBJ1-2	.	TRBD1	TGCAGCGTTGAAGATGGGAACAGGGGGCGGAATGGCTACACCTTC	CSVEDGNRGRNGYTF
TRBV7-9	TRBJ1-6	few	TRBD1	TGTGCCAGCAGCTTAGACAGGGGGAATTCACCCCTCCACTTT	CASSLDRGNSPLHF
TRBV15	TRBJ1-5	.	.	TGTGCCACCAGCAGAGATCTGGGCAGACAGCCCCAGCATTTT	CATSRDLGRQPQHF
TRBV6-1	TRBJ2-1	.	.	TGTGCCAGCAGTGATGGATTTGGGCTCAATGAGCAGTTCTTC	CASSDGFGLNEQFF
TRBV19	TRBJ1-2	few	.	TGTGCCAGTCAAACCGGGACACGCTATGGCTACACCTTC	CASQTGTRYGYTF
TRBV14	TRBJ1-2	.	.	TGTGCCAGCAGCCGTGACAGTAAACAGTATGGCTACACCTTC	CASSRDSKQYGYTF
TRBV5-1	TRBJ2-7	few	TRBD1	TGCGCCAGCACCCGGGACAGGGAATACGAGCAGTACTTC	CASTRDREYEQYF
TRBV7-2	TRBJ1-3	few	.	TGTGCCAGCAGCTTAGTAGCGGACGGCGGAAACACCATATATTTT	CASSLVADGGNTIYF
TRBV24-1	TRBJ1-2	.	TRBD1	TGTGCCACCAGTGACGGGACAGACCATGGCTACACCTTC	CATSDGTDHGYTF
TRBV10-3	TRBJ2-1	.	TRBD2	TGTGCCATCAGCGGACTAGCGGGTAGTAACAATGAGCAGTTCTTC	CAISGLAGSNNEQFF
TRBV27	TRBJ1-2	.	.	TGTGCCAGCAGTTTTTACAGCCAGTATGGCTACACCTTC	CASSFYSQYGYTF
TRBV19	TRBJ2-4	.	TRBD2	TGTGCCAGTAGTTGGCGGGGGGGCCGAGCAAACATTCAGTACTTC	CASSWRGGRANIQYF